This record concerns one T cell receptor beta chain sequence. Its target is unknown. The sample originates from a study of cytomegalovirus exposure and HLA in healthy donors. Study-wide findings and caveats: TCR beta sequences reportedly predicted the HLA-A and HLA-B alleles of most subjects accurately.

The CDR3 consists of 16 residues. The V segment lost 0 bases and the J segment 7 bases; nucleotides outside the gene matches: 10. Germline assignment: CDR1 MNHEY and CDR2 SVGAGI. Amplification used 60 Vbeta primers and 13 Jbeta primers. The repertoire was sequenced with immunoSEQ multiplex PCR; TCRdb's copy has only in-frame clones and lacks some. The sample shows some 120,000 clones, 60% to 85% of them seen only once. The sample comprised PBMCs. The chain uses TRBV6-5 and TRBJ2-7; 9 bases agree with TRBD1. The sequence was obtained from a man between 25 and 39 years old in good health and CMV-seronegative. CDR3 nucleotide sequence: TGTGCCAGCAGTTACTCCTCCGGGACAGGGATAAGGGAGCAGTACTTC. Protein sequence: CASSYSSGTGIREQYF.